These 22 T cell receptor beta chains were sequenced from one sample in a study of cytomegalovirus exposure and HLA in healthy donors. Amplification used 60 Vbeta primers and 13 Jbeta primers. Using immunoSEQ multiplex PCR, the repertoire was profiled, and TCRdb retains in-frame clones only, with some absent. The sample lists approximately 300,000 clones, just under 85% occurring once. Sequences were obtained from PBMCs. Receptor source: a woman in her thirties or forties in good health and CMV-seropositive.

The chain joins TRBV28 to TRBJ2-1; D is ambiguous. From germline, CDR1 is MDHEN and CDR2 SYDVKM. This CDR3 is 16 amino acids long. V lost 5 bases to trimming and J lost 0 bases, with 14 bases between them. The CDR3 nucleotides are TGTGCCAGCAGTCCGGATAGGCGGAGCTCCTACAATGAGCAGTTCTTC. Amino acid sequence: CASSPDRRSSYNEQFF. Full variable domain (remainder filled in from reference TRBV28 and TRBJ2-1): DVKVTQSSRYLVKRTGEKVFLECVQDMDHENMFWYRQDPGLGLRLIYFSYDVKMKEKGDIPEGYSVSREKKERFSLILESASTNQTSMYLCASSPDRRSSYNEQFFGPGTRLTVL.

The chain recombines TRBV7-2 with TRBJ2-7; possibly TRBD2 for D (5 bases). The CDR3 loop spans 17 amino acids. V was pared by 0 bases and J by 0 bases, with 15 bases between. From germline, CDR1 is SGHTA and CDR2 FQGNSA. The CDR3 loop reads CASSLALTGLSSYEQYF. The DNA for the CDR3 is TGTGCCAGCAGCTTAGCGTTGACGGGGTTAAGCTCCTACGAGCAGTACTTC.

The gene calls are TRBV19 and TRBJ1-4, with 8 bases that match TRBD1. V was clipped by 9 bases and J by 4 bases; unmatched bases: 4. Germline V gene sequence: CDR1 LNHDA, CDR2 SQIVND (reference sequence). CDR3 size: 13 residues. CDR3 sequence (DNA): TGTGCCAGCCGGGACAGGAATAATGAAAAACTGTTTTTT. Protein product: CASRDRNNEKLFF.

The chain is built from TRBV5-5 and TRBJ2-1; tentatively, D is TRBD2 (6 bases). Germline-derived CDR1 and CDR2 are SGHKS and YYEKEE (reference sequence). CDR3 size: 14 residues. V was pared by 4 bases and J by 8 bases, with 16 bases between. CDR3 amino acids: CASSPPLGGDEQFF. CDR3 bases: TGTGCCAGCAGCCCACCCCTCGGAGGGGATGAGCAGTTCTTC.

This chain links TRBV5-6 with TRBJ1-4; D is possibly TRBD1 (6 bases). Trimming left V 6 bases short and J 4 bases short, with 19 bases between. Germline-derived CDR1 and CDR2 are SGHDT and YYEEEE. The CDR3 sequence is 16 residues long. CDR3 sequence: CASTLAVTGDNEKLFF. CDR3 sequence (DNA): TGTGCCAGCACCCTAGCCGTGACAGGAGATAATGAAAAACTGTTTTTT.

The chain recombines TRBV28 with TRBJ2-7, with 7 positions matching TRBD2. The CDR3 length is 16 residues. Germline CDR1 MDHEN, CDR2 SYDVKM. The trim removed 3 bases at V and 1 base at J, leaving 9 bases unmatched. In DNA, the CDR3 is TGTGCCAGCAGTTTGGGCCGTGGCGGGGGATCCTACGAGCAGTACTTC. The encoded protein is CASSLGRGGGSYEQYF.

The rearrangement uses TRBV18 and TRBJ2-7; a possible D gene is TRBD1 (6 bases). V lost 4 bases and J lost 7, with 14 bases in between. The CDR3 is 13 residues long. CDR1 KGHSH and CDR2 LQKENI come from the germline V gene. The CDR3 bases are TGTGCCAGCTCACTATGGGACACCAAGGAGCAGTACTTC. Protein sequence: CASSLWDTKEQYF.

The chain combines TRBV7-8 with TRBJ1-5; maybe TRBD1 (5 bases). The CDR3 has 14 residues. Germline V gene sequence: CDR1 SGHVS, CDR2 FQNEAQ. The V end was cut by 0 bases, the J end by 7 bases, with 10 bases between. The DNA of the CDR3 is TGTGCCAGCAGCTTAGCGTCCGGGGGACAGCCCCAGCATTTT. Amino acid sequence: CASSLASGGQPQHF.

The chain recombines TRBV5-6 with TRBJ2-1; 8 nucleotides line up with TRBD2. V lost 0 bases and J lost 4; bases outside the gene matches: 12. The CDR3 totals 18 residues. Germline assignment: CDR1 SGHDT and CDR2 YYEEEE. The CDR3 region has the DNA TGTGCCAGCAGCTTGGGGGGTGCGAGCGGGAGTGTTTACAATGAGCAGTTCTTC. As protein: CASSLGGASGSVYNEQFF.

This chain connects TRBV5-6 to TRBJ2-7; 7 nucleotides align to TRBD2. Germline assignment: CDR1 SGHDT and CDR2 YYEEEE. V lost 4 bases to trimming and J lost 1 base; unmatched junction nucleotides: 2. The CDR3 has 13 residues. The CDR3 bases are TGTGCCAGCAGCGGGGGGGGGTCCTACGAGCAGTACTTC. It is translated as CASSGGGSYEQYF.

This clone was detected only a few times. The V gene is TRBV19, the J gene TRBJ1-2; a possible D gene is TRBD1 (5 bases). With 7 bases removed from V and 2 bases from J, the gap between germline ends came to 17 bases. The CDR3 contains 15 residues. Germline CDR1 and CDR2: LNHDA and SQIVND (reference sequence). The CDR3 nucleotides are TGTGCCAGTAACCCGACAGCGCCTATAAACTATGGCTACACCTTC. Protein: CASNPTAPINYGYTF.

This clone has just a few counts. This chain joins TRBV25-1 and TRBJ2-1, with 10 bases lining up with TRBD2. V lost 4 bases and J lost 8; bases outside the gene matches: 2. Germline V gene sequence: CDR1 MGHDK, CDR2 SYGVNS. This CDR3 is 13 amino acids long. The CDR3 protein is CASSGSGRYEQFF. CDR3 DNA sequence: TGTGCCAGCAGTGGTAGCGGGAGGTATGAGCAGTTCTTC. Full variable domain (rest looked up from reference TRBV25-1 and TRBJ2-1): EADIYQTPRYLVIGTGKKITLECSQTMGHDKMYWYQQDPGMELHLIHYSYGVNSTEKGDLSSESTVSRIRTEHFPLTLESARPSHTSQYLCASSGSGRYEQFFGPGTRLTVL.

V and J are TRBV28 and TRBJ1-5; TRBD1 aligns across 8 bases. Looked up from germline, CDR1 is MDHEN and CDR2 is SYDVKM. The CDR3 is made up of 15 amino acids. V shed 6 bases and J 3 bases; nucleotides not matched to a gene: 7. The CDR3 DNA reads TGTGCCAGCAGCCCCGCGGACAGGGACAATCAGCCCCAGCATTTT. Protein sequence: CASSPADRDNQPQHF.

The chain recombines TRBV7-2 with TRBJ2-5, with D tentatively TRBD1 (6 bases). The V gene lost 5 bases and the J gene lost 5 bases, with 15 bases spanning the gap. CDR3 length: 14 amino acids. CDR1 SGHTA and CDR2 FQGNSA come from the germline V gene. The CDR3 nucleotides read TGTGCCAGCAGCGTAACAGGGCCAGGGGAGACCCAGTACTTC. This gives the protein CASSVTGPGETQYF.

The chain uses TRBV11-3 and TRBJ2-1; 10 positions match TRBD2. The J segment lost 8 bases and the V segment lost 1 base, leaving 8 bases of the junction unmatched. Germline V gene lookup returns CDR1 SGHNT and CDR2 YENEEA. The CDR3 loop spans 16 amino acids. DNA for the CDR3: TGTGCCAGCAGCTTAGGGCTAGCGGGAGAGGTCGATGAGCAGTTCTTC. Translating it yields CASSLGLAGEVDEQFF. The full variable domain, with the rest looked up from reference TRBV11-3 and TRBJ2-1, is EAGVVQSPRYKIIEKKQPVAFWCNPISGHNTLYWYLQNLGQGPELLIRYENEEAVDDSQLPKDRFSAERLKGVDSTLKIQPAELGDSAVYLCASSLGLAGEVDEQFFGPGTRLTVL.

This chain joins TRBV9 and TRBJ1-3; the D gene is possibly TRBD1 (5 bases). The CDR3 contains 16 residues. In germline, CDR1 is SGDLS, CDR2 YYNGEE. Between the trimmed V and J ends, which lost 5 bases and 0 bases, there was a span of 15 bases. CDR3 in amino acids: CASSVDGGISGNTIYF. The CDR3 DNA follows: TGTGCCAGCAGTGTTGACGGGGGGATCTCTGGAAACACCATATATTTT.

The sample holds a few counts of this clone. The rearrangement uses TRBV15 and TRBJ2-1; 11 bases match TRBD2. In germline, CDR1 is LNHNV, CDR2 YYDKDF (reference sequence). With 0 bases clipped from V and 3 bases from J, the junction kept 4 bases outside the gene matches. The length of the CDR3 is 17 residues. The CDR3 sequence is CATSRDSGRANYNEQFF. CDR3 nucleotide sequence: TGTGCCACCAGCAGAGATAGCGGGAGGGCCAACTACAATGAGCAGTTCTTC.

The V gene is TRBV2, the J gene TRBJ2-3, with 7 positions matching TRBD2. The CDR3 is 15 amino acids. Per germline, CDR1 SNHLY and CDR2 FYNNEI. The V gene end was trimmed by 1 base and the J gene end by 4 bases; junction bases not matched to a gene: 5. CDR3 protein: CASSEGRELADTQYF. DNA of the CDR3: TGTGCCAGCAGTGAAGGGCGGGAGTTAGCAGATACGCAGTATTTT.

This clone was recorded a few times. The chain carries TRBV5-1 and TRBJ2-7; TRBD2 matches at 10 bases. V dropped 2 bases and J dropped 2; count of bases not matched to a gene: 4. This CDR3 has 15 residues. The V gene's germline CDR1 is SGHRS and CDR2 YFSETQ. CDR3 region: CASSFSTSGTYEQYF. The DNA of the CDR3 is TGCGCCAGCAGCTTCTCTACTAGCGGGACCTACGAGCAGTACTTC.

This clone was seen once. The chain uses TRBV6-1 and TRBJ1-2; no clear D gene. The CDR3 is 14 amino acids. Germline CDR1 reads MNHNS; CDR2 reads SASEGT. The V end was cut by 2 bases, the J end by 4 bases, with 11 bases between. DNA for the CDR3: TGTGCCAGCAGTGAAAGTATAGGGAGCTATGGCTACACCTTC. Its protein is CASSESIGSYGYTF.

The chain is built from TRBV11-2 and TRBJ2-7; D uncertain. The ends were cut back, 3 bases at V and 7 bases at J, with 16 bases in the middle. This CDR3 has 14 residues. Germline V gene sequence: CDR1 SGHAT, CDR2 FQNNGV. The CDR3 DNA is TGTGCCAGCAGCTTTTTACTTGCCTCCTGGGAGCAGTACTTC. This gives the protein CASSFLLASWEQYF.

DNA for the CDR3: TGTGCAACCCGCCTAGCGGATACGCAGTATTTT. Its protein is CATRLADTQYF. The rearrangement joins TRBV11-3 to TRBJ2-3; D is possibly TRBD2 (6 bases). Germline V gene data show CDR1 as SGHNT and CDR2 as YENEEA. This CDR3 has 11 amino acids.